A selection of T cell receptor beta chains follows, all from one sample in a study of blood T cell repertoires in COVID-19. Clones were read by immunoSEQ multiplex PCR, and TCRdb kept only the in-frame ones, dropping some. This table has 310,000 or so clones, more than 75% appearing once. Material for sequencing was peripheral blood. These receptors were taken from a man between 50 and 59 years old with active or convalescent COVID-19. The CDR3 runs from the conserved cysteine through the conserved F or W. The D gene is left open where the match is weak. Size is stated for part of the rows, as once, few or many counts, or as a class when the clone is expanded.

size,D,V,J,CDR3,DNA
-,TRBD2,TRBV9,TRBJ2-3,CASSVAGPGRTDTQYF,TGTGCCAGCAGCGTAGCTGGGCCCGGGAGGACAGATACGCAGTATTTT
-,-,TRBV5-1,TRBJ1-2,CASSLGTTFYGYTF,TGCGCCAGCAGCTTGGGAACGACTTTCTATGGCTACACCTTC
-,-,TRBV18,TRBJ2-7,CASSPLPGEGGVGYEQYF,TGTGCCAGCTCACCCTTACCCGGTGAGGGGGGGGTAGGCTACGAGCAGTACTTC
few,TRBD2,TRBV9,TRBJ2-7,CASSPRLAGAREQYF,TGTGCCAGCAGCCCGAGACTAGCGGGAGCAAGGGAGCAGTACTTC
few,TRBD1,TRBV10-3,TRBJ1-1,CAISGQGTNTEAFF,TGTGCCATCAGCGGACAGGGAACGAACACTGAAGCTTTCTTT
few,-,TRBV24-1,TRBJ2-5,CATSDLERETQYF,TGTGCCACCAGTGATTTGGAGAGAGAGACCCAGTACTTC
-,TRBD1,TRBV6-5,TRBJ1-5,CASSFTGGDQPQHF,TGTGCCAGCAGTTTTACAGGGGGCGACCAGCCCCAGCATTTT
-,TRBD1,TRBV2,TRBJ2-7,CASSRDRGRFEQYF,TGTGCCAGCAGCCGGGACAGGGGGCGATTTGAGCAGTACTTC
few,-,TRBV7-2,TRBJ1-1,CASSPGFSYTEAFF,TGTGCCAGCAGCCCCGGTTTTAGCTACACTGAAGCTTTCTTT
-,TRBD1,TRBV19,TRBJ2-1,CASSIRAGTGISYNEQFF,TGTGCCAGTAGTATTAGGGCCGGGACAGGAATCTCCTACAATGAGCAGTTCTTC
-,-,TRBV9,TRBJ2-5,CASSVAAGSQETQYF,TGTGCCAGCAGCGTAGCGGCGGGGAGCCAAGAGACCCAGTACTTC
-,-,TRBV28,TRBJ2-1,CASKWGRGGEQFF,TGTGCCAGCAAATGGGGTAGAGGGGGTGAGCAGTTCTTC
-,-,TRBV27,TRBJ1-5,CASSLSGSGQPQHF,TGTGCCAGCAGTTTATCGGGCTCAGGGCAGCCCCAGCATTTT
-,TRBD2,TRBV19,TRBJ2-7,CASSSAGGYEQYF,TGTGCCAGTAGTTCGGCGGGGGGCTACGAGCAGTACTTC
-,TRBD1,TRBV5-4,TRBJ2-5,CASSRTGQGLRETQYF,TGTGCCAGCAGCCGGACGGGACAGGGTCTTAGGGAGACCCAGTACTTC
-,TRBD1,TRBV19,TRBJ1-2,CASSFGTANYGYTF,TGTGCCAGTAGTTTCGGGACAGCTAACTATGGCTACACCTTC
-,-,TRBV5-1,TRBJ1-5,CASSLQGVGNQPQHF,TGCGCCAGCAGCTTACAGGGAGTTGGCAATCAGCCCCAGCATTTT
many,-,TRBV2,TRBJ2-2,CASSALRGGTTGELFF,TGTGCCAGCAGTGCTTTAAGAGGGGGAACCACCGGGGAGCTGTTTTTT
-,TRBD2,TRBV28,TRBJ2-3,CASSSGTSGLRTDTQYF,TGTGCCAGCAGTTCCGGGACTAGCGGGTTGCGCACAGATACGCAGTATTTT
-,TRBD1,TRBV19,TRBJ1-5,CAASEAGGPGQPQHF,TGTGCCGCGTCCGAGGCAGGGGGCCCCGGTCAGCCCCAGCATTTT
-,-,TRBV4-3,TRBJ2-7,CASSQEARVYSLSYEQYF,TGCGCCAGCAGCCAAGAAGCCAGGGTATACTCCCTTTCCTACGAGCAGTACTTC
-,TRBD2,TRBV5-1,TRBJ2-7,CASSFLTGGSSYEQYF,TGCGCCAGCAGCTTTCTGACGGGAGGGAGCTCCTACGAGCAGTACTTC
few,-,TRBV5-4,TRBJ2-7,CASSLEAISSYEQYF,TGTGCCAGCAGCTTGGAAGCGATCAGCTCCTACGAGCAGTACTTC
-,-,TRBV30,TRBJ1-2,CAWSETGNYGYTF,TGTGCCTGGAGTGAAACAGGGAACTATGGCTACACCTTC
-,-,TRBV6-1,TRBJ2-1,CASSEGSVRGNEQFF,TGTGCCAGCAGTGAGGGTTCGGTAAGGGGCAATGAGCAGTTCTTC
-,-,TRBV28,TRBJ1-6,CASSSQVGSPLHF,TGTGCCAGCAGTTCGCAGGTCGGTTCACCCCTCCACTTT
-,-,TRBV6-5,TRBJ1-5,CASSYRGSNQPQHF,TGTGCCAGCAGTTACAGGGGGAGCAATCAGCCCCAGCATTTT
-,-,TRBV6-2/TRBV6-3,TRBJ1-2,CASSYRRQRTYGYTF,TGTGCCAGCAGTTACAGAAGACAGCGTACCTATGGCTACACCTTC
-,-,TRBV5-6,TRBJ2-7,CASSLSLRGEQYF,TGTGCCAGCAGCTTGAGCCTCAGGGGTGAGCAGTACTTC
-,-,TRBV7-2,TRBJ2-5,CASSLAGQGLGETQYF,TGTGCCAGCAGCTTAGCTGGGCAGGGGTTGGGGGAGACCCAGTACTTC
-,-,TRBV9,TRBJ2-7,CASSVGQGQYEQYF,TGTGCCAGCAGCGTAGGGCAGGGCCAATACGAGCAGTACTTC
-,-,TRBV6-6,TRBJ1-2,CASSEQDYGYTF,TGTGCCAGCAGTGAGCAGGACTATGGCTACACCTTC
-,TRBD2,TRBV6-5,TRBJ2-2,CASSPTSGNTGELFF,TGTGCCAGCAGTCCGACTAGCGGGAACACCGGGGAGCTGTTTTTT
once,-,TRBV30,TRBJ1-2,CAWRTDYGYTF,TGTGCCTGGAGGACAGACTATGGCTACACCTTC
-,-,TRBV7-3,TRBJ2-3,CASSQPGVTDTQYF,TGTGCCAGCAGCCAACCAGGGGTCACAGATACGCAGTATTTT
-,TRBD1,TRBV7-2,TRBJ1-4,CASSPRDSRGKLFF,TGTGCCAGCAGCCCCCGGGACAGCCGGGGGAAACTGTTTTTT
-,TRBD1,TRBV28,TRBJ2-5,CASSLNGQGAGTQYF,TGTGCCAGCAGTTTAAACGGACAGGGGGCCGGGACCCAGTACTTC
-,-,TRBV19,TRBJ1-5,CASSIVDRVNQPQHF,TGTGCCAGTAGTATCGTTGACAGAGTCAATCAGCCCCAGCATTTT
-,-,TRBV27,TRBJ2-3,CASSFEASDTQYF,TGTGCCAGCAGTTTTGAGGCTAGCGATACGCAGTATTTT
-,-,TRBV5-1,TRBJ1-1,CASSLAGGRDTEAFF,TGCGCCAGCAGCTTGGCTGGAGGGAGGGACACTGAAGCTTTCTTT
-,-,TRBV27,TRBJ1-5,CASSLFPGYSNQPQHF,TGTGCCAGCAGTTTATTCCCAGGGTATAGCAATCAGCCCCAGCATTTT
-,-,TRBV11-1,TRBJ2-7,CASSLAAGAGYEQYF,TGTGCCAGCAGCTTAGCCGCGGGGGCCGGGTACGAGCAGTACTTC
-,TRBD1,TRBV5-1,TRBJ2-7,CASSWGQGRQYF,TGCGCCAGCAGCTGGGGACAGGGGAGGCAGTACTTC
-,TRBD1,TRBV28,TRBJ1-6,CASSEQGAGSGSPLHF,TGTGCCAGCAGTGAACAGGGGGCGGGGAGCGGTTCACCCCTCCACTTT
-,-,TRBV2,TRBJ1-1,CASIRGMNTEAFF,TGTGCCAGCATTAGGGGCATGAACACTGAAGCTTTCTTT
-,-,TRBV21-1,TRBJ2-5,CASSNGGEGGRETQYF,TGTGCCAGCAGCAACGGCGGGGAGGGGGGGCGAGAGACCCAGTACTTC
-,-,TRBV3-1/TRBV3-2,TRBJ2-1,CASSQVTMGYEQFF,TGTGCCAGCAGCCAAGTCACAATGGGCTATGAGCAGTTCTTC
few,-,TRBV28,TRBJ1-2,CASSKSGASYGYTF,TGTGCCAGCTCAAAAAGCGGGGCCTCCTATGGCTACACCTTC
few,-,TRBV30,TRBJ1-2,CAWSPMGASRGYTF,TGTGCCTGGAGTCCAATGGGGGCGTCTCGTGGCTACACCTTC
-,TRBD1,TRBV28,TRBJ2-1,CASSSAGTGSSYNEQFF,TGTGCCAGCAGTTCGGCCGGGACAGGGAGCTCCTACAATGAGCAGTTCTTC
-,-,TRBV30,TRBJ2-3,CAWSLREPSTDTQYF,TGTGCCTGGAGTCTCCGGGAGCCTAGCACAGATACGCAGTATTTT
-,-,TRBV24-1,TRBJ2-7,CATSAPGERNEQYF,TGTGCCACCAGTGCCCCCGGGGAGAGAAACGAGCAGTACTTC
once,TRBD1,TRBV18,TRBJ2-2,CASSAPGQYTGELFF,TGTGCCAGCTCAGCGCCGGGACAGTACACCGGGGAGCTGTTTTTT
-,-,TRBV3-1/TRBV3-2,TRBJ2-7,CASSLQGSYEQYF,TGTGCCAGCAGCCTACAGGGTTCCTACGAGCAGTACTTC
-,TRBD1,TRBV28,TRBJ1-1,CASSLLSGGVMNTEAFF,TGTGCCAGCAGTTTATTGTCAGGGGGAGTGATGAACACTGAAGCTTTCTTT
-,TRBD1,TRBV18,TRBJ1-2,CASSPGTGGFYGYTF,TGTGCCAGCTCACCTGGGACAGGGGGCTTCTATGGCTACACCTTC
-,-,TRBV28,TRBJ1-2,CALFRGTNYGYTF,TGTGCTCTGTTCAGAGGGACTAACTATGGCTACACCTTC
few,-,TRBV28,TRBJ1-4,CASSFPPLGGKLFF,TGTGCCAGCAGTTTCCCTCCTTTGGGGGGAAAACTGTTTTTT
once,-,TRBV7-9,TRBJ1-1,CASSLYEVRNTEAFF,TGTGCCAGCAGCTTATATGAGGTGAGGAACACTGAAGCTTTCTTT